Here is one T cell receptor (beta chain) with its context. The assay was immunoSEQ multiplex PCR, and TCRdb's table has in-frame clones only and misses some. The sample has some 76,000 clones; over 85% are singletons. CDR1 and CDR2 from the germline V gene are MNHEY and SVGAGI. V lost 1 base to trimming and J lost 4 bases, with 7 bases between them. The CDR3 contains 13 residues. The sample is drawn from a study of control samples from healthy donors and cancer patients. The V gene is TRBV6-5, the J gene TRBJ2-5; a weak D match, TRBD2 (5 bases). The origin of this receptor is a man aged 55 to 69 with lung cancer. Sequencing used PBMCs. The CDR3 sequence: CASSYWERETQYF. The CDR3 nucleotides are TGTGCCAGCAGTTACTGGGAGAGAGAGACCCAGTACTTC.